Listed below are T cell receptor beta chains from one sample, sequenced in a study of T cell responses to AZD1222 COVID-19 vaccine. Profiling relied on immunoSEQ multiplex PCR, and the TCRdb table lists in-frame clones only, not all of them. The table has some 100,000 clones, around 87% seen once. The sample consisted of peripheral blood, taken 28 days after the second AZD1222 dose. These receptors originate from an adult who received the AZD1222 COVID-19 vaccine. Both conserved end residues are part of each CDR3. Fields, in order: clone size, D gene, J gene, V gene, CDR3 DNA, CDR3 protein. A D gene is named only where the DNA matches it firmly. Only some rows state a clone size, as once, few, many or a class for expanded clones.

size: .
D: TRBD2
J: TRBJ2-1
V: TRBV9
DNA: TGTGCCAGCAGCGTAGACGCCCGGAGCGGGGGGACCAATGAGCAGTTCTTC
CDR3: CASSVDARSGGTNEQFF

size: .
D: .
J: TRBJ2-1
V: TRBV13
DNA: TGTGCCAGCAGCTTAGGCAAGGGGTGGGATGAGCAGTTCTTC
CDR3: CASSLGKGWDEQFF

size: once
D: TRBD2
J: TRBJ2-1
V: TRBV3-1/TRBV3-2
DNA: TGTGCCAGCAGCCCGTTCGCTAGCGGGTCCTCCTACAATGAGCAGTTCTTC
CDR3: CASSPFASGSSYNEQFF

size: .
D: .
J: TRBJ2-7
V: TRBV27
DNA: TGTGCCAGCAGTTTTCTAGGGGACCCAAACTCCGAGCAGTACTTC
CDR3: CASSFLGDPNSEQYF

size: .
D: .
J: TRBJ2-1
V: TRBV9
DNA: TGTGCCAGCAGCCCCCCCGGCTCCTACAATGAGCAGTTCTTC
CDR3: CASSPPGSYNEQFF

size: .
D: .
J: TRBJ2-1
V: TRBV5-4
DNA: TGTGCCAGCAGCTTGCAGGCCACGAGCTCCTACAATGAGCAGTTCTTC
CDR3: CASSLQATSSYNEQFF

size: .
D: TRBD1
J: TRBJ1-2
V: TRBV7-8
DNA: TGTGCCAGCAGCCACTGGGACAGGTTTGGCTACACCTTC
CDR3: CASSHWDRFGYTF

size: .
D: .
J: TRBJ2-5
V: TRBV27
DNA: TGTGCCAGCAGTTTAAGCCGGACGGGGGAGACCCAGTACTTC
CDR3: CASSLSRTGETQYF

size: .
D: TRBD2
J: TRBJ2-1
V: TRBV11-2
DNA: TGTGCCAGCAGCTTATCAGGTAGCGGGGGCATCTATGAGCAGTTCTTC
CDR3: CASSLSGSGGIYEQFF

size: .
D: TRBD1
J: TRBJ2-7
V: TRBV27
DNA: TGTGCCACCGCTTGGGGACAGGGGTCCTACGAGCAGTACTTC
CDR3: CATAWGQGSYEQYF

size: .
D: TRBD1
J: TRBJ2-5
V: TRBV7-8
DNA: TGTGCCAGCAGCCCAGGACAGGGGATGGAGACCCAGTACTTC
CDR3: CASSPGQGMETQYF

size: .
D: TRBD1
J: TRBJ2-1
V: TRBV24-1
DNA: TGTGCCACCAGTGACCCGGGACAGGGGGGTGATGAGCAGTTCTTC
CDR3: CATSDPGQGGDEQFF

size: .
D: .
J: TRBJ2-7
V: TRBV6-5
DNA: TGTGCCAGCAGCCCATGGGGCGATAACCCCTACGAGCAGTACTTC
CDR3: CASSPWGDNPYEQYF

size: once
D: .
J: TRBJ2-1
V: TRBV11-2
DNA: TGTGCCAGCAGCTTATTTTTGGGGGAAGGGTCCCATGAGCAGTTCTTC
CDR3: CASSLFLGEGSHEQFF

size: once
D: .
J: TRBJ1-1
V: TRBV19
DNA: TGTGCCAGTAGTCCGGCTGACCTTGGTGTGAACACTGAAGCTTTCTTT
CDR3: CASSPADLGVNTEAFF

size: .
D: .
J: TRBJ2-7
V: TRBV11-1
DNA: TGTGCCAGCAGCTTACAACCTTACGAGCAGTACTTC
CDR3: CASSLQPYEQYF

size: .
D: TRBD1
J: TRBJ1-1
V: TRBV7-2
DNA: TGTGCCAGCAGCTCAACACAGGGGCTTCGGACTGAAGCTTTCTTT
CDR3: CASSSTQGLRTEAFF

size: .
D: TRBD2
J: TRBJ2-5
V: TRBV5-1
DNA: TGCGCCAGCAGCTTACGACTAGCGGGGGGTCGAGAGACCCAGTACTTC
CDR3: CASSLRLAGGRETQYF

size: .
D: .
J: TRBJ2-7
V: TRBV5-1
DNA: TGCGCCAGCAGCTTACTGGGACGGAATTCCTACGAGCAGTACTTC
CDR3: CASSLLGRNSYEQYF

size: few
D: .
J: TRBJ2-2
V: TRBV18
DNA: TGTGCCAGCTCACCACGGCAGGGAGACACCGGGGAGCTGTTTTTT
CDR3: CASSPRQGDTGELFF

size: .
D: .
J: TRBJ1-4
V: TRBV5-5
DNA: TGTGCCAGCAGCTTGGGAGGGCTGGAGGAAAAACTGTTTTTT
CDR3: CASSLGGLEEKLFF

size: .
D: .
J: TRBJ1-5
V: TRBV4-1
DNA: TGCGCCAGCAGCCAAGCCACTGGGCCCTTACAGCCCCAGCATTTT
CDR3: CASSQATGPLQPQHF

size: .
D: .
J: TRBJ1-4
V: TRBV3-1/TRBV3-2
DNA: TGTGCCAGCAGCGGCGTCCATTTGACAGAGGCTAATGAAAAACTGTTTTTT
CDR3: CASSGVHLTEANEKLFF

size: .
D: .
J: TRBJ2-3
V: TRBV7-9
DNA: TGTGCCAGCAGCTTAGCGGGGGGAGGAGATACGCAGTATTTT
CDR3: CASSLAGGGDTQYF

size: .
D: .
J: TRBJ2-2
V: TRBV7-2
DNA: TGTGCCAGCAGCTTTGGGGATCGGATCGGGGAGCTGTTTTTT
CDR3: CASSFGDRIGELFF

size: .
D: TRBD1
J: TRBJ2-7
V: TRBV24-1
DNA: TGTGCCACCAGTCACACCGGGACAGGGGGCCACGAGCAGTACTTC
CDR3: CATSHTGTGGHEQYF

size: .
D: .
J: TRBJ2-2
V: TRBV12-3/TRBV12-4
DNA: TGTGCCAGCAGCTCCTACAACACCGGGGAGCTGTTTTTT
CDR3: CASSSYNTGELFF

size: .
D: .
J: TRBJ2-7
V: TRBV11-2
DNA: TGTGCCAGCAGCCGTTCAGGGACGAGATACGAGCAGTACTTC
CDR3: CASSRSGTRYEQYF

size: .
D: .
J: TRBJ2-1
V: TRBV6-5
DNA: TGTGCCAGCAGTTACTCAGGGGGGTCCTACAATGAGCAGTTCTTC
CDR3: CASSYSGGSYNEQFF

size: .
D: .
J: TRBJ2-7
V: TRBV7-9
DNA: TGTGCCAGCAGCTTGGGTAGGACCTACGAGCAGTACTTC
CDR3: CASSLGRTYEQYF

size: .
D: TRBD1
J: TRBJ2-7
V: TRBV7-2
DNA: TGTGCCAGCAGCATCGACAGGGGGCGAAGCTACGAGCAGTACTTC
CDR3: CASSIDRGRSYEQYF

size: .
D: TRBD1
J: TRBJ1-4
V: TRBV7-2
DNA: TGTGCCAGCAGCTTAAGGGGGACAGGGTTAATAAATGAAAAACTGTTTTTT
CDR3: CASSLRGTGLINEKLFF

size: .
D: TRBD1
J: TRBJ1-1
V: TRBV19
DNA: TGTGCCAGTACTTTCAGGGGGACTGAAGCTTTCTTT
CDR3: CASTFRGTEAFF

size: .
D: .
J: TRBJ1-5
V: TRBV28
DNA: TGTGCCAGCAGTTCCCCAGCCGATCAGCCCCAGCATTTT
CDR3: CASSSPADQPQHF

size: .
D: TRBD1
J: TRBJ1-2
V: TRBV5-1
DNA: TGCGCCAGCAGCTCATCGACAGGGAAAAGCTATGGCTACACCTTC
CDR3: CASSSSTGKSYGYTF

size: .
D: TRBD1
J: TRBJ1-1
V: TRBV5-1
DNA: TGCGCCAGCAGCCCACGACAGGGAATGAACACTGAAGCTTTCTTT
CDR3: CASSPRQGMNTEAFF

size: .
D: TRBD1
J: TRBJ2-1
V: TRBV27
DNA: TGTGCCAGCAGCCAGGGACAGCCGTTCTACAATGAGCAGTTCTTC
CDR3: CASSQGQPFYNEQFF

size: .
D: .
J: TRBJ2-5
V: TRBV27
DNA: TGTGCCAGCAGTTTCGGGGGAGAAGAGACCCAGTACTTC
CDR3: CASSFGGEETQYF

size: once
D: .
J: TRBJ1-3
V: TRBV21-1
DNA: TGTGCCAGCAGCAAAGTACAGGGTTTCTCTGGAAACACCATATATTTT
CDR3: CASSKVQGFSGNTIYF

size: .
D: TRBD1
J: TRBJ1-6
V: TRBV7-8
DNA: TGTGCCAGCAGCCCAGGACAGGGACTAAATTCACCCCTCCACTTT
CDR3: CASSPGQGLNSPLHF

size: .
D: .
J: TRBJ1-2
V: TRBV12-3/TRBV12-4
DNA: TGTGCCAGCAGCCTGGACCGACTTCGGGGCTACACCTTC
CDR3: CASSLDRLRGYTF

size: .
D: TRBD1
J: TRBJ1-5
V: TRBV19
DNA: TGTGCCTCGGCCGGGACAGGGGGCGATCAGCCCCAGCATTTT
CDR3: CASAGTGGDQPQHF

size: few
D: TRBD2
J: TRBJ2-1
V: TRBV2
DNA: TGTGCCGGCACTAGCGGGCGGACCAATGAGCAGTTCTTC
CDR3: CAGTSGRTNEQFF

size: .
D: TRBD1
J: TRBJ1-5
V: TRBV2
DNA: TGTGCCAGCAGTAATGGACAGGGCTCCTATCAGCCCCAGCATTTT
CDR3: CASSNGQGSYQPQHF

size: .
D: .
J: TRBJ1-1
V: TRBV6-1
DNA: TGTGCCAGCAGTGAAGGGGTGGTCTCAGCTTTCTTT
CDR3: CASSEGVVSAFF

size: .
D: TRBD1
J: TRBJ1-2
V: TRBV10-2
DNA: TGCGCCAGCAGTGAGCGAGACAGGGATGGCTACACCTTC
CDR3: CASSERDRDGYTF

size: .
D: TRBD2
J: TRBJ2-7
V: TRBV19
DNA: TGTGCCAGTAGTATTTCCGGGACTAGAGGCAACGAGCAGTACTTC
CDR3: CASSISGTRGNEQYF

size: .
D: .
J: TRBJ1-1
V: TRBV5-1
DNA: TGCGCCAGCAGCCGAGAAGTGGAGACTGAAGCTTTCTTT
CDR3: CASSREVETEAFF

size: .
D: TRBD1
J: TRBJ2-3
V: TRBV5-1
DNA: TGCGCCAGCAGCTTGGGGCAGGGGGCTGCAGATACGCAGTATTTT
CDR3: CASSLGQGAADTQYF

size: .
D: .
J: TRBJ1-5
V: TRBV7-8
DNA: TGTGCCAGCAGCTTTCGAGGGTTGGGTCAGCCCCAGCATTTT
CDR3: CASSFRGLGQPQHF

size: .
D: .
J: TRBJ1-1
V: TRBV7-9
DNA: TGTGCCAGCAGCTTAGCGACAGTGTTGGGGCCTGAAGCTTTCTTT
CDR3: CASSLATVLGPEAFF

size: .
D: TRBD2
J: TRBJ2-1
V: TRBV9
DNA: TGTGCCAGCAGCGTAGGACTAGCGAGTTCCTCCTACAATGAGCAGTTCTTC
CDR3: CASSVGLASSSYNEQFF

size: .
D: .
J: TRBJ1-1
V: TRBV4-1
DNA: TGCGCCAGCAGCCAAGAAGGGTCAGGGCGGCGGTTCACTGAAGCTTTCTTT
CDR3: CASSQEGSGRRFTEAFF

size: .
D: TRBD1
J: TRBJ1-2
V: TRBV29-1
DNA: TGCAGCGCCGATCGACAGGGGGAGGAAGGCTACACCTTC
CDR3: CSADRQGEEGYTF